These 32 T cell receptor beta chains were sequenced from one sample in a study of sequential checkpoint blockade in melanoma. Described treatment: randomized to nivolumab then ipilimumab (arm A) or the reverse (arm B). Repertoires were generated with immunoSEQ multiplex PCR, while TCRdb's copy carries only in-frame clones and drops some. The sample shows 5,500 to 6,500 clones, approximately 48% of them seen only once. Sequences were derived from CD8+ T cells sorted from blood (inferred from file names), sampled from a patient given nivolumab and ipilimumab in sequence. The receptor source for this set is a human patient with melanoma. Some clones in this sample may be carry-over from other donors' samples.

This chain links TRBV2 with TRBJ1-2; 7 nucleotides align to TRBD1. Germline V lookup: CDR1 SNHLY, CDR2 FYNNEI. The CDR3 is 17 amino acids. Trimming at V came to 3 bases and at J to 0 bases, leaving 10 bases not matched to a gene. The CDR3 DNA reads as TGTGCCAGCAGTGACTCGACAGGGAAGAATACTAACTATGGCTACACCTTC. Encoded protein: CASSDSTGKNTNYGYTF.

The sample holds one count of this clone. The chain links TRBV5-6 to TRBJ1-4; TRBD1 agrees at 8 bases. This CDR3 comprises 13 residues. The germline V gene has CDR1 SGHDT and CDR2 YYEEEE. V lost 4 bases and J lost 6; bases outside the gene matches: 2. The CDR3 sequence: CASSATGDEKLFF. In nucleotides, the CDR3 is TGTGCCAGCAGCGCGACAGGGGATGAAAAACTGTTTTTT. Full variable domain (missing parts from reference TRBV5-6 and TRBJ1-4): DAGVTQSPTHLIKTRGQQVTLRCSPKSGHDTVSWYQQALGQGPQFIFQYYEEEERQRGNFPDRFSGHQFPNYSSELNVNALLLGDSALYLCASSATGDEKLFFGSGTQLSVL.

By its share, this clone is medium-sized. V usage is TRBV18 and J usage is TRBJ2-7, with 7 bases aligning to TRBD1. CDR1 and CDR2 from the germline V gene are KGHSH and LQKENI. The CDR3 is made up of 12 amino acids. Germline trimming cut 6 bases from V and 7 bases from J; bases unmatched to any gene: 6. The CDR3 here is CASSPDRVEQYF. The CDR3 region has the DNA TGTGCCAGCTCCCCAGACAGGGTTGAGCAGTACTTC.

This clone was detected a few times. The rearrangement joins TRBV5-1 to TRBJ1-2, with 10 bases identical to TRBD1. The CDR3 is 17 amino acids. In germline, CDR1 is SGHRS, CDR2 YFSETQ. V shed 1 base and J 1 base; nucleotides not matched to a gene: 7. The CDR3 DNA sequence: TGCGCCAGCAGCTTGTATTTCAGGACAGGGGGTAACTATGGCTACACCTTC. Amino acid sequence: CASSLYFRTGGNYGYTF.

This clone is medium-sized (0.01 to 0.1%) by share. CDR3 DNA sequence: TGTGCCAGCACCCCAGGGCAGGGGGCTGGAAACACCATATATTTT. Translated, it gives CASTPGQGAGNTIYF. J is TRBJ1-3 and V is TRBV28; 7 positions match TRBD1. Germline trimming cut 7 bases from V and 2 bases from J; bases unmatched to any gene: 8. Per the germline V gene, CDR1 is MDHEN and CDR2 is SYDVKM. CDR3 length: 15 amino acids. Using reference TRBV28 and TRBJ1-3 for the parts outside the CDR3, the full variable domain is DVKVTQSSRYLVKRTGEKVFLECVQDMDHENMFWYRQDPGLGLRLIYFSYDVKMKEKGDIPEGYSVSREKKERFSLILESASTNQTSMYLCASTPGQGAGNTIYFGEGSWLTVV.

This clone was detected a few times. The chain uses TRBV11-2 and TRBJ2-7, with D uncertain. The CDR3 is 13 residues long. Trimming took 0 bases from V and 4 from J, leaving 7 bases between them. CDR1 is SGHAT, CDR2 FQNNGV, per germline. Here the CDR3 DNA reads TGTGCCAGCAGCTTAGACACAACATACGAGCAGTACTTC. Translating it yields CASSLDTTYEQYF.

The chain carries TRBV5-6 and TRBJ2-7; D might be TRBD2 (6 bases). Looked up from germline, CDR1 is SGHDT and CDR2 is YYEEEE. The length of the CDR3 is 15 residues. V lost 5 bases and J 3 bases, leaving 18 bases between the germline ends. The CDR3 sequence: CASSPGGTLLYEQYF. For the CDR3, the DNA is TGTGCCAGCAGTCCTGGCGGGACGCTACTCTACGAGCAGTACTTC.

This sequence joins TRBV4-3 and TRBJ1-3; no firm D call. V lost 3 bases and J lost 4, with 13 bases in between. In germline, CDR1 is LGHNA, CDR2 YSLEER. This CDR3 is 15 amino acids long. Here the CDR3 DNA reads TGCGCCAGCAGCCAGGACTCTAATATAGGAAACACCATATATTTT. It codes for CASSQDSNIGNTIYF.

V is TRBV13 and J is TRBJ1-2, with D tentatively TRBD1 (6 bases). From germline, CDR1 is PRHDT and CDR2 FYEKMQ (reference sequence). The CDR3 runs 13 residues. Trimming left V 0 bases short and J 8 bases short, with 10 bases between. The CDR3 DNA is TGTGCCAGCAGCTTAGGGCAGGGGAACGGCTACACCTTC. This translates into CASSLGQGNGYTF.

The rearrangement uses TRBV7-9 and TRBJ2-7, with 7 bases aligning to TRBD1. The CDR3 is made up of 15 amino acids. Looked up from germline, CDR1 is SEHNR and CDR2 is FQNEAQ (reference sequence). Trimming removed 2 bases from V and 4 bases from J; junction bases left unmatched: 8. The CDR3 loop is CASSLYEGARYEQYF. The CDR3 bases are TGTGCCAGCAGCTTATATGAGGGGGCTAGATACGAGCAGTACTTC.

V usage is TRBV5-1 and J usage is TRBJ1-6; 7 bases are shared with TRBD1. The CDR3 sequence is 14 residues long. Germline CDR1 reads SGHRS; CDR2 reads YFSETQ. V gave up 5 bases and J gave up 7 bases; unmatched junction bases: 6. The CDR3 spells CASSTGTENSPLHF. CDR3 DNA: TGCGCCAGCAGTACTGGGACAGAGAATTCACCCCTCCACTTT.

Here the CDR3 reads CASSITAGANVLTF. DNA for the CDR3: TGTGCCAGTAGTATAACAGCTGGGGCCAACGTCCTGACTTTC. The V call is TRBV19, the J call TRBJ2-6; D remains ambiguous. Germline V gives CDR1 LNHDA, CDR2 SQIVND (reference sequence). The CDR3 has 14 amino acids. V shed 2 bases and J shed 2 bases, with 4 bases lying between them.

A few counts support this clone. The rearrangement uses TRBV5-8 and TRBJ2-7, with D perhaps matching TRBD1 (5 bases). V lost 0 bases and J 3 bases, leaving 10 bases between the germline ends. Looked up from germline, CDR1 is SGHTS and CDR2 is YDEGEE. The length of the CDR3 is 14 residues. The CDR3 nucleotides are TGTGCCAGCAGCTTGGGGGGCAGTTTCTACGAGCAGTACTTC. Protein sequence: CASSLGGSFYEQYF. The full variable domain, in which reference TRBV5-8 and TRBJ2-7 provide the parts outside the CDR3, is EAGVTQSPTHLIKTRGQQATLRCSPISGHTSVYWYQQALGLGLQFLLWYDEGEERNRGNFPPRFSGRQFPNYSSELNVNALELEDSALYLCASSLGGSFYEQYFGPGTRLTVT.

This clone occurred a few times. This sequence joins TRBV4-1 and TRBJ1-5; unclear D gene. Trimming stripped 4 bases from V and 7 bases from J, with 14 bases between. The germline gives CDR1 MGHRA, CDR2 YSYEKL. CDR3 length: 14 residues. The CDR3 DNA follows: TGCGCCAGCAGCCCCCGGGTCGGGGAGCAGCCCCAGCATTTT. Translating gives CASSPRVGEQPQHF.

The chain couples TRBV5-6 to TRBJ2-7, with TRBD1 matching 8 bases. CDR1 is SGHDT, CDR2 YYEEEE, per germline. V lost 3 bases, J lost 2 bases, and 1 base stayed unmatched. CDR3 size: 13 residues. CDR3 in amino acids: CASSYRGAYEQYF. CDR3 bases: TGTGCCAGCAGCTACAGGGGGGCCTACGAGCAGTACTTC.

The genes are TRBV30 and TRBJ1-5; D is unresolved. The germline V gene has CDR1 GTSNPN and CDR2 SVGIG (reference sequence). Trimming left V 2 bases short and J 5 bases short, with 10 bases between. CDR3 size: 13 residues. The CDR3 protein is CAWSSDGDQPQHF. CDR3 nucleotide sequence: TGTGCCTGGAGTTCGGACGGGGATCAGCCCCAGCATTTT. The whole variable domain, filled in from reference TRBV30 and TRBJ1-5, reads SQTIHQWPATLVQPVGSPLSLECTVEGTSNPNLYWYRQAAGRGLQLLFYSVGIGQISSEVPQNLSASRPQDRQFILSSKKLLLSDSGFYLCAWSSDGDQPQHFGDGTRLSIL.

This clone was counted a single time. This sequence joins TRBV5-1 and TRBJ1-2; a weak D match, TRBD1 (5 bases). The germline V and J ends were trimmed by 3 bases and 6 bases, with 9 bases remaining between them. The CDR3 contains 12 residues. Germline CDR1 reads SGHRS; CDR2 reads YFSETQ. Here the CDR3 reads CASSSGGDGYTF. CDR3 in DNA: TGCGCCAGCAGCTCCGGAGGGGATGGCTACACCTTC.

This sequence joins TRBV5-1 and TRBJ1-2, with TRBD1 as a possible D gene (5 bases). V was cut by 0 bases and J by 7 bases, with 16 bases left in between. CDR1 is SGHRS and CDR2 is YFSETQ in the germline V gene. The CDR3 totals 15 residues. CDR3 sequence (DNA): TGCGCCAGCAGCTTGGGGCAGGGCTTCGGGAGTGGCTACACCTTC. Amino acids: CASSLGQGFGSGYTF.

This clone is deemed large (0.1 to 1%). The rearrangement uses TRBV7-9 and TRBJ1-4; 9 nucleotides agree with TRBD1. The CDR3 covers 16 residues. Germline CDR1 and CDR2: SEHNR and FQNEAQ (reference sequence). The V gene end was trimmed by 3 bases and the J gene end by 6 bases; junction bases not matched to a gene: 8. CDR3 nucleotides: TGTGCCAGCAGCTTCGCCGACAGGGGGGAAGATGAAAAACTGTTTTTT. Protein sequence: CASSFADRGEDEKLFF.

This chain connects TRBV7-2 to TRBJ2-1, with D unclear. Germline CDR1 and CDR2: SGHTA and FQGNSA. CDR3 length equals 15 residues. Trimming stripped 1 base from V and 3 bases from J, with 10 bases between. The CDR3: CASSLVPASYNEQFF. The DNA of the CDR3 is TGTGCCAGCAGCTTAGTCCCCGCTAGCTACAATGAGCAGTTCTTC. The variable domain in full, with the rest retrieved from reference TRBV7-2 and TRBJ2-1, is GAGVSQSPSNKVTEKGKDVELRCDPISGHTALYWYRQSLGQGLEFLIYFQGNSAPDKSGLPSDRFSAERTGGSVSTLTIQRTQQEDSAVYLCASSLVPASYNEQFFGPGTRLTVL.

The rearrangement links TRBV5-5 to TRBJ2-7, with D possibly being TRBD1 (5 bases). Germline V CDR1 and CDR2: SGHKS, YYEKEE (reference sequence). CDR3 size: 13 residues. V was trimmed by 3 bases and J by 2 bases, leaving 9 bases between them. The CDR3 bases are TGTGCCAGCAGCTCCGACAGAACCTACGAGCAGTACTTC. Translation: CASSSDRTYEQYF.

This clone was counted a few times. This sequence joins TRBV5-5 and TRBJ1-1, with D maybe TRBD1 (6 bases). The V and J ends lost 4 bases and 1 base respectively, with 17 bases between them. Germline lookup yields CDR1 SGHKS and CDR2 YYEKEE (reference sequence). This CDR3 spans 16 amino acids. As DNA, the CDR3 is TGTGCCAGCAGCGTCATATTACAGGGAACGAACACTGAAGCTTTCTTT. This sequence encodes CASSVILQGTNTEAFF.

The chain is built from TRBV30 and TRBJ1-3; no reliable D call. The CDR3 runs to 13 residues. Looked up from germline, CDR1 is GTSNPN and CDR2 is SVGIG (reference sequence). Trimming removed 2 bases from V and 3 bases from J, with 8 bases in between. CDR3 residues: CAWSSGNGNTIYF. The DNA of the CDR3 is TGTGCCTGGAGTTCCGGGAATGGAAACACCATATATTTT.

This chain joins TRBV9 and TRBJ2-7; 7 positions match TRBD2. CDR1 and CDR2 (germline): SGDLS, YYNGEE. The trim removed 4 bases at V and 3 bases at J, leaving 4 bases unmatched. The CDR3 has 13 residues. DNA for the CDR3: TGTGCCAGCAGCCAAGCTAGCGGCTACGAGCAGTACTTC. Residues: CASSQASGYEQYF.

This clone is large within its sample. The chain links TRBV7-9 to TRBJ2-7; D remains unclear. From germline, CDR1 is SEHNR and CDR2 FQNEAQ (reference sequence). CDR3 length equals 13 residues. The ends were cut back, 5 bases at V and 2 bases at J, with 10 bases in the middle. As DNA, the CDR3 is TGTGCCAGCAGCCACACAGTTACCTACGAGCAGTACTTC. Amino acids: CASSHTVTYEQYF.

The chain is built from TRBV10-2 and TRBJ1-2; TRBD1 aligns across 7 bases. Germline V gives CDR1 WSHSY, CDR2 SAAADI. V lost 2 bases to trimming and J lost 6 bases; unmatched junction nucleotides: 6. This CDR3 is 14 amino acids long. The CDR3 DNA sequence: TGCGCCAGCAGTGAGAACAGGGGATGGGATGGCTACACCTTC. As protein: CASSENRGWDGYTF.

The V and J genes are TRBV21-1 and TRBJ2-7; the listed D gene, TRBD2, was not tested against the DNA. TRBV21-1 is a pseudogene. The CDR3 sequence is 11 residues long. In nucleotides, the CDR3 is TGTGCCAGCAGGGAGGTCTACGAGCAGTACTTC. This gives the protein CASREVYEQYF.

The V and J genes are TRBV5-4 and TRBJ1-2; weak D call: TRBD1 (5 bases). The V gene's germline CDR1 is SGHNT and CDR2 YYREEE (reference sequence). V was pared by 10 bases and J by 0 bases, with 13 bases between. This CDR3 region has 13 residues. The CDR3 region is CAFSGGANYGYTF. Here the CDR3 DNA reads TGTGCCTTCTCCGGGGGGGCTAACTATGGCTACACCTTC.

The V and J genes are TRBV9 and TRBJ2-7; possible D gene TRBD1, 6 bases. V lost 7 bases and J 0 bases, leaving 11 bases between the germline ends. There are 13 residues in the CDR3. CDR1 is SGDLS and CDR2 is YYNGEE in the germline V gene. CDR3 DNA sequence: TGTGCCAGCGGCTCAGGGGTCTCCTACGAGCAGTACTTC. Translated, it gives CASGSGVSYEQYF.

This clone came up a few times. This chain links TRBV10-3 with TRBJ2-7, with 8 bases that match TRBD1. Looked up from germline, CDR1 is ENHRY and CDR2 is SYGVKD. This CDR3 spans 11 amino acids. The J segment lost 5 bases and the V segment lost 8 bases, leaving 2 bases of the junction unmatched. CDR3 sequence (DNA): TGTGCCATCGGACAGGGTAACGAGCAGTACTTC. Translation gives CAIGQGNEQYF.

The chain employs TRBV7-8 and TRBJ2-2, with D possibly TRBD1 on 6 matching bases. From germline, CDR1 is SGHVS and CDR2 FQNEAQ. The CDR3 covers 16 residues. Trimming left V 4 bases short and J 3 bases short, with 15 bases between. The CDR3: CASSSNRARDTGELFF. The CDR3 DNA reads as TGTGCCAGCAGCTCCAACAGGGCCCGGGACACCGGGGAGCTGTTTTTT. The variable domain in full, with the rest retrieved from reference TRBV7-8 and TRBJ2-2, is GAGVSQSPRYKVAKRGQDVALRCDPISGHVSLFWYQQALGQGPEFLTYFQNEAQLDKSGLPSDRFFAERPEGSVSTLKIQRTQQEDSAVYLCASSSNRARDTGELFFGEGSRLTVL.

This clone has more than one count but fewer than ten. The V and J genes are TRBV15 and TRBJ2-1; 10 bases align to TRBD2. CDR1 and CDR2 (germline): LNHNV, YYDKDF (reference sequence). The CDR3 runs 16 residues. V lost 6 bases and J lost 7; bases outside the gene matches: 12. Written as DNA, the CDR3 is TGTGCCACCAGGGACAACCCAGCGGGGGGGCTAAATGAGCAGTTCTTC. This codes for CATRDNPAGGLNEQFF.